The rows below give T cell receptor beta chains drawn from one sample of a study of T cell repertoires in cytomegalovirus infection. One entry per CDR3 protein, called by TCRdb with MiXCR from the reads. Of 120,000 to 150,000 distinct CDR3 sequences in the sample, 6.5% were seen once. The sequencing sample was made of PBMCs. The origin of the receptors is a human donor in good health (CMV status not recorded). Some clones in this sample may be carry-over from other donors' samples. Both conserved end residues are part of each CDR3. The D gene is left open where the match is weak. Clone size is stated in some rows and not others, as once, few, many or a class when expanded.

d_call	clone_size	v_call	cdr3_length	j_call	cdr3_aa	cdr3_nt
TRBD1	many	TRBV2	14	TRBJ1-1	CASSVDRGNTEAFF	TGTGCCAGCAGTGTAGACAGGGGGAACACTGAAGCTTTCTTT
-	many	TRBV6-2/TRBV6-3	12	TRBJ2-2	CASFPPGGELFF	TGTGCCAGCTTTCCCCCCGGCGGGGAGCTGTTTTTT
TRBD1	few	TRBV18	20	TRBJ1-6	CASSRPTGTGQSVINSPLHF	TGTGCCAGCTCACGACCGACCGGGACAGGCCAGAGCGTCATCAATTCACCCCTCCACTTT
TRBD1	few	TRBV2	16	TRBJ2-3	CASSPLDRAETDTQYF	TGTGCCAGCAGTCCCCTGGACAGGGCGGAGACAGATACGCAGTATTTT
-	few	TRBV19	17	TRBJ2-6	CASSTWTVASGANVLTF	TGTGCCAGTAGTACCTGGACGGTAGCCTCTGGGGCCAACGTCCTGACTTTC
-	-	TRBV29-1	16	TRBJ1-4	CSVADGTAATNEKLFF	TGCAGCGTTGCGGACGGTACGGCAGCAACTAATGAAAAACTGTTTTTT
TRBD1	many	TRBV4-2	15	TRBJ1-1	CASSQGLGTVNEAFF	TGTGCCAGCAGCCAAGGTCTTGGGACAGTCAATGAAGCTTTCTTT
TRBD2	many	TRBV7-2	18	TRBJ2-1	CASSRGGGGRGGYNEQFF	TGTGCCAGCAGTCGGGGGGGGGGTGGGCGGGGGGGTTACAATGAGCAGTTCTTC
-	many	TRBV7-9	12	TRBJ1-1	CASSLGQREAFF	TGTGCCAGCAGCTTAGGACAGCGTGAAGCTTTCTTT
TRBD1	-	TRBV5-1	14	TRBJ2-2	CASSSDRGRGELLF	TGCGCCAGCAGCTCGGACAGGGGGAGAGGGGAGCTGCTTTTT
-	many	TRBV12-3/TRBV12-4	14	TRBJ1-5	CASSHSNSNQPQHF	TGTGCCAGCAGTCATAGCAATAGCAATCAGCCCCAGCATTTT
-	-	TRBV20-1	15	TRBJ1-5	CSASGRGTSNQPQHF	TGCAGTGCTAGTGGACGGGGGACTAGCAATCAGCCCCAGCATTTT
-	-	TRBV6-2/TRBV6-3	16	TRBJ1-5	CASSPPPGGVDQPQHF	TGTGCCAGCAGCCCACCCCCCGGAGGGGTCGATCAGCCCCAGCATTTT
TRBD1	-	TRBV5-1	14	TRBJ2-1	CASSSLGQYSEQFF	TGCGCCAGCAGCTCCCTGGGACAGTATAGTGAGCAGTTCTTC
-	many	TRBV4-3	15	TRBJ2-1	CASSQSRVLSNEQFF	TGCGCCAGCAGCCAGAGCCGGGTTTTAAGCAATGAGCAGTTCTTC
-	many	TRBV28	12	TRBJ2-7	CASSPSGKREYF	TGTGCCAGCAGTCCGTCCGGGAAGAGGGAGTACTTC
TRBD1	many	TRBV7-3	16	TRBJ1-1	CASSLNGDRGNTEAFF	TGTGCCAGCAGCTTAAATGGGGACAGGGGGAACACTGAAGCTTTCTTT
-	many	TRBV11-2	15	TRBJ1-2	CASSLHSLDAAGYTF	TGTGCCAGCAGCTTACACAGCTTAGACGCTGCGGGCTACACCTTC
TRBD2	many	TRBV11-3	16	TRBJ2-3	CASSLSTSGGRDTQYF	TGTGCCAGCAGCTTATCGACTAGCGGGGGTCGGGATACGCAGTATTTT
-	few	TRBV2	13	TRBJ2-1	CASSVGPYNEQFF	TGTGCCAGCAGTGTAGGTCCGTACAATGAGCAGTTCTTC
-	many	TRBV28	15	TRBJ1-4	CASSPQGSRNEKLFF	TGTGCCAGCAGTCCCCAGGGGTCCAGGAATGAAAAACTGTTTTTT
-	many	TRBV28	15	TRBJ2-3	CASSLPPGRLDTQYF	TGTGCCAGCAGCCTCCCTCCAGGGCGGCTAGATACGCAGTATTTT
TRBD1	many	TRBV20-1	17	TRBJ2-4	CSARPPRTGEGKNIQYF	TGCAGTGCTAGACCACCCAGGACAGGGGAGGGCAAAAACATTCAGTACTTC
TRBD2	-	TRBV19	17	TRBJ2-1	CASSSGGGTLLYNEQFF	TGTGCCAGTAGTAGCGGGGGGGGAACCCTCCTCTACAATGAGCAGTTCTTC
-	many	TRBV10-3	15	TRBJ2-1	CAISAPAGGGVEQFF	TGTGCCATCAGTGCCCCCGCTGGCGGGGGCGTTGAGCAGTTCTTC
-	few	TRBV19	10	TRBJ1-1	CASSKSGSFF	TGTGCCAGTAGTAAATCGGGGAGTTTCTTT
TRBD2	many	TRBV11-2	16	TRBJ2-2	CASSLLAGAGTGELFF	TGTGCCAGCAGCTTATTAGCGGGGGCTGGTACCGGGGAGCTGTTTTTT
-	many	TRBV7-2	14	TRBJ1-2	CASSTAGTNYGYTF	TGTGCCAGCAGCACAGCAGGTACTAACTATGGCTACACCTTC
TRBD1	few	TRBV2	14	TRBJ1-4	CASRGQGGNEKLFF	TGTGCCAGCAGGGGACAGGGGGGAAATGAAAAACTGTTTTTT
-	-	TRBV20-1	15	TRBJ1-2	CSSYTGGGRNNGYTF	TGCAGTTCTTATACGGGGGGGGGGAGAAATAACGGCTACACCTTC
-	few	TRBV7-6	13	TRBJ1-2	CASSLDPGHGYTF	TGTGCCAGCAGCTTAGACCCGGGTCATGGCTACACCTTC
-	many	TRBV10-3	13	TRBJ2-5	CAISPGSQETQYF	TGTGCCATCAGCCCGGGATCACAAGAGACCCAGTACTTC
-	few	TRBV28	18	TRBJ2-3	CASSFFLGTGGRVDTQYF	TGTGCCAGCAGTTTCTTTCTCGGCACCGGGGGCCGGGTGGATACGCAGTATTTT
-	-	TRBV19	18	TRBJ2-5	CASSISVTSDLPQETQYF	TGTGCCAGTAGTATATCCGTCACCTCGGACCTACCCCAAGAGACCCAGTACTTC
-	many	TRBV7-2	13	TRBJ2-3	CASSNPSTDTQYF	TGTGCCAGCAGCAATCCTAGCACAGATACGCAGTATTTT
-	many	TRBV18	16	TRBJ2-5	CASSQLPGPYQETQYF	TGTGCCAGCTCACAGCTGCCGGGCCCCTACCAAGAGACCCAGTACTTC
TRBD2	many	TRBV7-2	15	TRBJ2-5	CASSLGLAVQETQYF	TGTGCCAGCAGCTTGGGACTAGCGGTGCAAGAGACCCAGTACTTC